The entry below gives a single TCR beta chain sequence along with its context. Its cognate antigen is unknown. TCRdb's copy holds only in-frame clones and misses some; the assay was immunoSEQ multiplex PCR. The table has about 62,000 clones, about 91% seen once. These data originate in a study of OX40 agonist ivuxolimab in advanced cancers. Germline V gene data show CDR1 as LNHDA and CDR2 as SQIVND (reference sequence). V dropped 5 bases and J dropped 1 base, with 11 bases sitting between them. CDR3 length: 14 residues. Regarding the study as a whole: Among the least clonally expanded were partial responders at 0.1-3.0 mg/kg.

The receptor was isolated from an adult with an advanced solid tumor such as melanoma, head and neck, liver or kidney cancer. The material sequenced was CD4+ or CD8+ T cells sorted from blood, taken in a trial of the OX40 agonist ivuxolimab. The rearrangement joins TRBV19 to TRBJ1-1; D unclear. The CDR3 loop is CASSPGPENTEAFF. CDR3 in DNA: TGTGCCAGTAGTCCTGGACCCGAGAACACTGAAGCTTTCTTT. The full variable domain, its missing parts supplied by reference TRBV19 and TRBJ1-1, is DGGITQSPKYLFRKEGQNVTLSCEQNLNHDAMYWYRQDPGQGLRLIYYSQIVNDFQKGDIAEGYSVSREKKESFPLTVTSAQKNPTAFYLCASSPGPENTEAFFGQGTRLTVV.